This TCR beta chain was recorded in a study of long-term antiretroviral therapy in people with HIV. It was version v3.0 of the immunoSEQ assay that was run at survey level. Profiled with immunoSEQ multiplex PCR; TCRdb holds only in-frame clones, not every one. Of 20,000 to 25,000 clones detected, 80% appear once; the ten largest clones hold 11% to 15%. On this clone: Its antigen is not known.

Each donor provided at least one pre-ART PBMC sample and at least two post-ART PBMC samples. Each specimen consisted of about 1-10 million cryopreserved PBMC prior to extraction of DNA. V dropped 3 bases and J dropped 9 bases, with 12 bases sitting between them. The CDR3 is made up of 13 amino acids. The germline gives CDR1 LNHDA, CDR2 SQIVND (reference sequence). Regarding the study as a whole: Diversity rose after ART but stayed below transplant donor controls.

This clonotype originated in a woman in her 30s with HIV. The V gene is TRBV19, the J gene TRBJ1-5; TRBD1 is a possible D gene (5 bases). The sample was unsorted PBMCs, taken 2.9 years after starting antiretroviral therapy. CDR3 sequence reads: CASSIVRDGPQHF. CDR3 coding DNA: TGTGCCAGTAGTATCGTCAGGGATGGGCCCCAGCATTTT. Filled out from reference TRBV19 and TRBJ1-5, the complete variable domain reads DGGITQSPKYLFRKEGQNVTLSCEQNLNHDAMYWYRQDPGQGLRLIYYSQIVNDFQKGDIAEGYSVSREKKESFPLTVTSAQKNPTAFYLCASSIVRDGPQHFGDGTRLSIL.